What follows is one T cell receptor beta chain and its context. The data were obtained in a study of blood T cell repertoires in COVID-19. Profiled with immunoSEQ multiplex PCR; TCRdb holds only in-frame clones, not every one. The table lists about 40,000 clones, approximately 80% of them singletons, with 20% to 30% in the top ten. The CDR3 is made up of 15 amino acids. Trimming at V came to 6 bases and at J to 2 bases, leaving 10 bases not matched to a gene. The germline V gene encodes CDR1 LNHDA and CDR2 SQIVND (reference sequence). The chain couples TRBV19 to TRBJ2-7, with 7 bases identical to TRBD2. The clonotype comes from a human donor with acute or convalescent COVID-19. The donor label of this sample is uncertain. Sequencing was done on a sample of peripheral blood. The CDR3 nucleotides are TGTGCCAGTAGCCCCTTGGGGGGGGGACCCTACGAGCAGTACTTC. Translation gives CASSPLGGGPYEQYF.